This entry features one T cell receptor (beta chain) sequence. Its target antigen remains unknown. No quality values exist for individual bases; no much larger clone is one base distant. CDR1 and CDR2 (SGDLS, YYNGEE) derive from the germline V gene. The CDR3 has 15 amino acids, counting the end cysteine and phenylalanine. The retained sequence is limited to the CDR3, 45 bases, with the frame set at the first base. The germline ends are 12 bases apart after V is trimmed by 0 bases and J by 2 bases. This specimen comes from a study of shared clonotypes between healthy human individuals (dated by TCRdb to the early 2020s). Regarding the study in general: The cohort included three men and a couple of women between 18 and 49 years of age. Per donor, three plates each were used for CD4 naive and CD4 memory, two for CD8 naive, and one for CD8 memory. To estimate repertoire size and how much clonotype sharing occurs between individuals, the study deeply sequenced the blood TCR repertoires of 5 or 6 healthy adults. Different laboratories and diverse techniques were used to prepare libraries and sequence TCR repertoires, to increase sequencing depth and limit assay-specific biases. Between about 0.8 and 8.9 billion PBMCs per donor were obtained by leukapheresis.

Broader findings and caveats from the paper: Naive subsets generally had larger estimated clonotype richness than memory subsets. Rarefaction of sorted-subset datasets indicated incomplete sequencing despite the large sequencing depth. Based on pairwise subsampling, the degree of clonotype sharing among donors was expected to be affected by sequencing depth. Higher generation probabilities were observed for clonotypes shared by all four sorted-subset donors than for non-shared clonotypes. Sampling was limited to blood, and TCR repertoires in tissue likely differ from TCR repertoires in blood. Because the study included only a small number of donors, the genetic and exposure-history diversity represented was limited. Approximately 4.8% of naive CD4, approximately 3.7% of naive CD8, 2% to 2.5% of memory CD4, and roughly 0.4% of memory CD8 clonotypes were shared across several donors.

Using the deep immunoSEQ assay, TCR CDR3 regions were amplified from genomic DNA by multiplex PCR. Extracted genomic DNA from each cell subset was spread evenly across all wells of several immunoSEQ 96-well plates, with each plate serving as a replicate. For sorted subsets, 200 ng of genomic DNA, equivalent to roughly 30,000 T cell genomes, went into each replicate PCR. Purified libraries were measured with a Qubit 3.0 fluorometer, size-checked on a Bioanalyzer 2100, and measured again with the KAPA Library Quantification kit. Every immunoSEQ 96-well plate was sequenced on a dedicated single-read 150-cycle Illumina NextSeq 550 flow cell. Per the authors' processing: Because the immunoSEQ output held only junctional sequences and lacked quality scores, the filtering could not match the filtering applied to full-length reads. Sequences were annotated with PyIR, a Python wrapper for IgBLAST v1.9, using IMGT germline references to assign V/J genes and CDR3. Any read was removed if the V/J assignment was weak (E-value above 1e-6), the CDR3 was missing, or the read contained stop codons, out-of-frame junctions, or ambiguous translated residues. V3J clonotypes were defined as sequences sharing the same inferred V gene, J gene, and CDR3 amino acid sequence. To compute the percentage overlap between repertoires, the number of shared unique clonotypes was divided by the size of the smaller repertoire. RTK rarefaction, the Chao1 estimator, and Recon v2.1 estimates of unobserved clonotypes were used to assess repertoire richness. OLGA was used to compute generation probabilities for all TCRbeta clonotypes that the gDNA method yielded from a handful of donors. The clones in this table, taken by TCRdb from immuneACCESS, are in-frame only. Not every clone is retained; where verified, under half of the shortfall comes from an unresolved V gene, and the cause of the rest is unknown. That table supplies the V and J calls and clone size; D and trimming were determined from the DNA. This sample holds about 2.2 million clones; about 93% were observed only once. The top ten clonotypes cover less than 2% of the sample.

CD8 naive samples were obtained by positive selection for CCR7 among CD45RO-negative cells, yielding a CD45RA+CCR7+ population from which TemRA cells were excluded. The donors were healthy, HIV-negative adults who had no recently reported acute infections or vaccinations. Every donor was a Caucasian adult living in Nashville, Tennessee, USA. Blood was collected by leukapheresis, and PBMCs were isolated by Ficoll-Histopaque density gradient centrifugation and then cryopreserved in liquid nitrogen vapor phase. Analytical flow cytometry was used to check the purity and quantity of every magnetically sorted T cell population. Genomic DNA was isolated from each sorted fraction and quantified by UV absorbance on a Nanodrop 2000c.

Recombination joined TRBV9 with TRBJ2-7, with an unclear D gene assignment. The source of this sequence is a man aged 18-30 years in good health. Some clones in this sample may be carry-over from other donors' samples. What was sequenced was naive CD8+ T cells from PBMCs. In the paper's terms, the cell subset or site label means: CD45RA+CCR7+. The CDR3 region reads CASSVGLPPTYEQYF. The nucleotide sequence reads TGTGCCAGCAGCGTAGGTCTCCCCCCGACCTACGAGCAGTACTTC. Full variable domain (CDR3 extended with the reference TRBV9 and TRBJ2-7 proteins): DSGVTQTPKHLITATGQRVTLRCSPRSGDLSVYWYQQSLDQGLQFLIQYYNGEERAKGNILERFSAQQFPDLHSELNLSSLELGDSALYFCASSVGLPPTYEQYFGPGTRLTVT.